These T cell receptor beta chains were read from a single sample in a study of cytomegalovirus exposure and HLA in healthy donors. The data were produced by immunoSEQ multiplex PCR, yet TCRdb's version contains in-frame clones alone and is incomplete. The sample has under 150,000 clones, around 81% seen once; the top ten hold 6.5% to 7%. Sample: PBMCs. The origin of the receptors is a man between 40 and 49 years old in good health and CMV-seropositive. CDR3s include the opening cysteine and the closing phenylalanine or tryptophan. A D gene is named only where the DNA matches it firmly. Clone size is not always given. Where it is, it says once, few, many or a class for expanded clones.

CDR3 DNA,CDR3 protein,D gene,V gene,CDR3 length,clone size,J gene
TGTGCCAGCACCACCGGGCTAGCTAGGGAGCAGTACTTC,CASTTGLAREQYF,-,TRBV6-6,13,-,TRBJ2-7
TGTGCCAGCAGGAGGACAGGGGGAATTTACGAGCAGTACTTC,CASRRTGGIYEQYF,TRBD1,TRBV25-1,14,once,TRBJ2-7
TGTGCCAGCAGTATTCGGACAGGGGAGAGCTACGAGCAGTACTTC,CASSIRTGESYEQYF,TRBD1,TRBV2,15,-,TRBJ2-7
TGTGCCAGCAGCGTAGAGGTGGGAGGGCCCCCAGAGAATGAGCAGTTCTTC,CASSVEVGGPPENEQFF,TRBD2,TRBV9,17,-,TRBJ2-1
TGTGCCAGCAGTTTTCTCCGGGACAGGGGACCTGAGCAGTTCTTC,CASSFLRDRGPEQFF,TRBD1,TRBV27,15,-,TRBJ2-1
TGTGCCAGCAACTTAGGGGTAGCGGGGCCCCAAGGGACCCAGTACTTC,CASNLGVAGPQGTQYF,TRBD2,TRBV6-6,16,-,TRBJ2-5
TGTGCCAGCAGCTTATCCCCAGGGGGTGGGACCGGGGAGCTGTTTTTT,CASSLSPGGGTGELFF,TRBD1,TRBV7-2,16,-,TRBJ2-2
TGTGCCAGCAGCTTGGGGGTTACAGGGGTTGTCGCTGAAGCTTTCTTT,CASSLGVTGVVAEAFF,TRBD1,TRBV5-5,16,-,TRBJ1-1
TGTGCCAGTAGTACGACGGCGGCGGGGTATGGCTACACCTTC,CASSTTAAGYGYTF,-,TRBV19,14,-,TRBJ1-2
TGTGCCAGCGCCGACAGGGGAATTGGCTACACCTTC,CASADRGIGYTF,TRBD1,TRBV6-1,12,-,TRBJ1-2